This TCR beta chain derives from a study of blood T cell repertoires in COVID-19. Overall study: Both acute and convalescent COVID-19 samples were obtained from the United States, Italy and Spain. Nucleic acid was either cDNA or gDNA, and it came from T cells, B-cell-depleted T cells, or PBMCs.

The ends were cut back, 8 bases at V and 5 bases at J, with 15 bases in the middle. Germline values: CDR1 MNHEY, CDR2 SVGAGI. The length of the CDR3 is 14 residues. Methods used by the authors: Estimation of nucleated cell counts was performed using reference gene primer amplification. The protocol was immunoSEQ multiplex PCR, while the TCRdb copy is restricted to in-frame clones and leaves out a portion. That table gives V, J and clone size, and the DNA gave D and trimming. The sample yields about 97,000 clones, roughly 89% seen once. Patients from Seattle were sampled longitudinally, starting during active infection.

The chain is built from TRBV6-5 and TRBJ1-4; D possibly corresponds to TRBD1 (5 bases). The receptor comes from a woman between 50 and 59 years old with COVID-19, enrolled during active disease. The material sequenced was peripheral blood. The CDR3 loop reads CASCSRGSNEKLFF. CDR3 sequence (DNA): TGTGCCAGCTGTAGTAGGGGATCGAATGAAAAACTGTTTTTT.